This TCR beta chain was documented in a study of T cell repertoires in cytomegalovirus infection. Overall study: From public TCR beta signatures came an indication of both CMV infection and matching HLA type.

Unmatched junction bases numbered 14, after V lost 6 bases and J lost 0 bases. The CDR3 sequence is 17 residues long. Germline CDR1 SGHVS, CDR2 FNYEAQ. Study-wide points: Across the ex vivo response, the dominant clonotypes were HLA-C-restricted CMV-specific TCR beta clonotypes. Identification of carriers of CMV plus the relevant HLA was achieved through cumulative public TCR beta family frequency.

TCRdb processed the reads anew with MiXCR; each CDR3 protein has one entry. The table lists about 310,000 distinct CDR3 sequences, roughly a sixth of them singletons. With regard to this clonotype: Its antigen is unidentified.

The chain uses TRBV7-6 and TRBJ2-7; 7 bases are shared with TRBD1. The sequence derives from a human donor in good health (CMV status not recorded). Some clones in this sample may be carry-over from other donors' samples. The source material was PBMCs. Here the CDR3 DNA reads TGTGCCAGCAGAGACACCCAGGCGCCAGGGGGCTCCTACGAGCAGTACTTC. Amino acids: CASRDTQAPGGSYEQYF.